This T cell receptor beta chain was sequenced in a study of blood T cell repertoires in COVID-19. For the study at large: Cohort 3 recovery required two negative PCRs, clearance, or symptom resolution.

Sequenced by immunoSEQ multiplex PCR; TCRdb stores in-frame clones only, minus some. The sample carries about 280,000 clones, about 88% recorded once. The germline V gene has CDR1 LGHDT and CDR2 YNNKEL (reference sequence). The CDR3 totals 15 residues. The ends were cut back, 0 bases at V and 8 bases at J, with 11 bases in the middle. V usage is TRBV3-1 (or the pseudogene TRBV3-2) and J usage is TRBJ1-6, with D tentatively TRBD1 (6 bases). The sequencing input was PBMCs or T cells enriched from blood (not recorded which). This receptor was taken from an older woman in a cohort exposed to, infected with or recovered from COVID-19 (not recorded which). The CDR3 bases are TGTGCCAGCAGCCAAGATGGGGAGGGGGATTCACCCCTCCACTTT. This codes for CASSQDGEGDSPLHF.